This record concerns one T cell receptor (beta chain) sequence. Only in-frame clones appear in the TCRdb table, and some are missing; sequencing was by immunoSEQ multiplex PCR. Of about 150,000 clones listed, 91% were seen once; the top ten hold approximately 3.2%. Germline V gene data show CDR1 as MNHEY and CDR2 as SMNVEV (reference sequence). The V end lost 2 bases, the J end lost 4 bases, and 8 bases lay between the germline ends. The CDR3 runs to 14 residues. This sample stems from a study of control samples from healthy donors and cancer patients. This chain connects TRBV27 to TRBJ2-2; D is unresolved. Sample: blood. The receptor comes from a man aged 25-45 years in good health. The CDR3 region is CASSLSFATGELFF. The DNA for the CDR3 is TGTGCCAGCAGTTTAAGCTTTGCCACCGGGGAGCTGTTTTTT.